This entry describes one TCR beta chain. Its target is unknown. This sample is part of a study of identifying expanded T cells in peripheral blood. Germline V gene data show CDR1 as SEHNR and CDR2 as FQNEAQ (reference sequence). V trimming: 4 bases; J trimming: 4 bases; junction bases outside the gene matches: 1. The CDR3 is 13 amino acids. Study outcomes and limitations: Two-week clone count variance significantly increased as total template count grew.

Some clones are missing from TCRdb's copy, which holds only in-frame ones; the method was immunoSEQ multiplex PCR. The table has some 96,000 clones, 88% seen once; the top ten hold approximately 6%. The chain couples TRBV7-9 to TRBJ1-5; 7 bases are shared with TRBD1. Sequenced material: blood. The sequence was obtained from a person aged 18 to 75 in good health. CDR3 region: CASSSQGNQPQHF. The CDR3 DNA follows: TGTGCCAGCAGCTCACAGGGGAATCAGCCCCAGCATTTT.